The T cell receptor (beta chain) described here comes from a study of T cell responses to AZD1222 COVID-19 vaccine. Germline loops: CDR1 LGHDT, CDR2 YNNKEL (reference sequence). The length of the CDR3 is 15 residues. V gave up 2 bases and J gave up 4 bases, with 13 bases separating them. Sequencing used immunoSEQ multiplex PCR; TCRdb keeps in-frame clones, though not all of them. Among some 31,000 clones listed, 75% to 85% were seen once. This receptor was taken from an adult who received the AZD1222 COVID-19 vaccine. V gene TRBV3-1 (or the pseudogene TRBV3-2) combines with J gene TRBJ2-3, with a tentative D call TRBD2 (7 bases). The source material was peripheral blood, sampled 28 days after the second AZD1222 dose. The CDR3 DNA follows: TGTGCCAGCAGCCAAAGGGGGGGGGCCCCAGATACGCAGTATTTT. It yields the protein CASSQRGGAPDTQYF.